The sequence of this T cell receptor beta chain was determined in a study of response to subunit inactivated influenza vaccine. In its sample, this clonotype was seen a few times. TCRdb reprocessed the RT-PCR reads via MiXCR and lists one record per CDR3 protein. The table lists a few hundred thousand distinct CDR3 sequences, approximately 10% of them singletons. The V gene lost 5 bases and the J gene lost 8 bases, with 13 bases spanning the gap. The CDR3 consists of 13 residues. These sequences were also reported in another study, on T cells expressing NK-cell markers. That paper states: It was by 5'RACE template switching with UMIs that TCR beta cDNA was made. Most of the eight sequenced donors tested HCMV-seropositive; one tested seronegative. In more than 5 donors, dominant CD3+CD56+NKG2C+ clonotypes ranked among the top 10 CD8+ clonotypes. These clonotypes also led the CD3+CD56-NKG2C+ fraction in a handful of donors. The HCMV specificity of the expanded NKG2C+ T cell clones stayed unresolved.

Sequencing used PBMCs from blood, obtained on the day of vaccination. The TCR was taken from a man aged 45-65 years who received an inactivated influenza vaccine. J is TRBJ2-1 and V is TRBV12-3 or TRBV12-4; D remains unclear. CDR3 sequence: CASSPPNSDEQFF. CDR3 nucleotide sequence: TGTGCCAGCAGTCCACCTAATTCGGATGAGCAGTTCTTC.